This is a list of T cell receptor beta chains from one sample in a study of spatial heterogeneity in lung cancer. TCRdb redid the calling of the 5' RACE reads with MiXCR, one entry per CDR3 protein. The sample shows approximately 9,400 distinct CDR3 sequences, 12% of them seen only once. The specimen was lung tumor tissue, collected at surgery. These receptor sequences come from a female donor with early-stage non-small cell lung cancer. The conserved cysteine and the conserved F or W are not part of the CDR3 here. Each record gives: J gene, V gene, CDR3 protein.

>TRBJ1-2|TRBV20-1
SARGTYGYT
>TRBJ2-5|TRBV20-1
SARGGPSGGLLGETQY
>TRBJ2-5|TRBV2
ASRLVAVQETQY
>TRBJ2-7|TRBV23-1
ASCTGPLSYEQY
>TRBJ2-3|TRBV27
ASSPWVTDTQY
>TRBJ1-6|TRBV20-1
SAQTKGRGLGSPLH
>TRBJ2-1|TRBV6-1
ASSEERTHPYNEQF
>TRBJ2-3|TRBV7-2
ASSSALAGGTDTQY
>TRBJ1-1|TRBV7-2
ASSLERGSTEAF
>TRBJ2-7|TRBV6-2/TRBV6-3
ASRLTSALSYEQY
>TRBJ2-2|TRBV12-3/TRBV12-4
ASILGSSAGELF
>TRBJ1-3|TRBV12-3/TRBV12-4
ASSPGVSGNTIY
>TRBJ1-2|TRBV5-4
ASSQGQGVYGYT
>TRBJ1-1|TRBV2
ASSEMGGTAEAF
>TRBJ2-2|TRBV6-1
ASRQAPGRTGELF
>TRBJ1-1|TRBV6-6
ASSLLGNTEAF
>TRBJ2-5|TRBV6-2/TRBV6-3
ASSRRDREETQY
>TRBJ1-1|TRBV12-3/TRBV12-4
ASRLPGNTEAF
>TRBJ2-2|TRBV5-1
ASSFAGSTGELF
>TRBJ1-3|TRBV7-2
ASSSLGGYGNTIY
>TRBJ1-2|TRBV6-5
ASSYSGTVYGYT
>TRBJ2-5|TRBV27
ASGSGPPQGSETQY
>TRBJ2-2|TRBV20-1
SAPRLAGGGGELF
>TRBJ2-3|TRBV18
ASSPQTDTQY
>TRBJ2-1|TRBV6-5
ASSYLSARGEQF
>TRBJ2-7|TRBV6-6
ASSQRGHEQY
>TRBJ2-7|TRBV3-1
ASSQGGLEQY
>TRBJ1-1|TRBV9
ASSVDTFTEAF
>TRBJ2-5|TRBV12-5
ASAPQGKETQY
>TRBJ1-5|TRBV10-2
ASSEGYQPQH
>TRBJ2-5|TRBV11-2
ASSPGGDGTQY
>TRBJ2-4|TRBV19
ASSAGWDREWKTKNIQY
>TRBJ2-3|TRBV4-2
ASSQVTGTDTQY
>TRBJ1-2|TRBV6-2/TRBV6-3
ASITPEQGYGYT
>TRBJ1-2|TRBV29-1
SVGGNYGYT
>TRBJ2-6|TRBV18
ASSPSGANVLT
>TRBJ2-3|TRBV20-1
SARWTGGTDTQY
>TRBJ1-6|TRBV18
ASSPGTNSPLH
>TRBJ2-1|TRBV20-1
SARRLQRYNEQF
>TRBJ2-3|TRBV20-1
SARVGTAGTDTQY
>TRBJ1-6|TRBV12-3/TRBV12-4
AGETILSYNSPLH
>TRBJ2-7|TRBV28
ASSLWGARSYEQY
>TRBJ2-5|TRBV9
ASTEGVDYQETQY
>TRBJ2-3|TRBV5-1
ASSLADTQY
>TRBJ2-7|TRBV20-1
SARDLSSNSHEQY
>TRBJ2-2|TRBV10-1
ASSAPAGGGELF
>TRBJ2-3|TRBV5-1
ASSSGTDAFTDTQY
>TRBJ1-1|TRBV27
ASSPVGGPEAF
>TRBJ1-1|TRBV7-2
ASSLVRHMNTEAF
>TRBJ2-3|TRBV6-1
ASSDYGVGAGTDTQY
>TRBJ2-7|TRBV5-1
ASSLFLAGDDEQY
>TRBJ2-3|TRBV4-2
ASSQETSGGNTDTQY
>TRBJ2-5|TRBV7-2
ASSPGNRGSRETQY
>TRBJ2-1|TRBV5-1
ASSARGNEQF
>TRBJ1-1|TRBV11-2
ASSKASDLWTLNTEAF